A selection of T cell receptor beta chains follows, all from one sample in a study of T cell responses to AZD1222 COVID-19 vaccine. Sequencing used immunoSEQ multiplex PCR; TCRdb keeps in-frame clones, though not all of them. The repertoire holds some 120,000 clones, with 88% as singletons. The source material was peripheral blood, sampled on day 0 of AZD1222 vaccination. These receptors all come from an adult in good health. Both conserved end residues are part of each CDR3. D genes are given only for firm matches. Only some rows state a clone size, as once, few, many or a class for expanded clones.

v_call	clone_size	d_call	j_call	cdr3_nt	cdr3_aa
TRBV14	-	-	TRBJ2-5	TGTGCCAGCAGCCAAGAATGGGCGGTCCAAGAGACCCAGTACTTC	CASSQEWAVQETQYF
TRBV5-4	-	-	TRBJ1-1	TGTGCCAGCAGCTTGGAAGAGAACACTGAAGCTTTCTTT	CASSLEENTEAFF
TRBV19	-	-	TRBJ1-1	TGTGCCAGTAGTATTCTAATCACACGGGGGGCGATTACTGAAGCTTTCTTT	CASSILITRGAITEAFF
TRBV27	-	-	TRBJ2-7	TGTGCCAGCAGCCCAACAAATGCGGGGCTGAACTACGAGCAGTACTTC	CASSPTNAGLNYEQYF
TRBV10-3	-	-	TRBJ1-5	TGTGCCACCGAAACTTCAGGGCCCAGCAATCAGCCCCAGCATTTT	CATETSGPSNQPQHF
TRBV7-8	-	-	TRBJ2-3	TGTGCCAGCAGCCGTAGCACAGATACGCAGTATTTT	CASSRSTDTQYF
TRBV21-1	once	-	TRBJ1-4	TGTGCCAGCAGCAAGCTGTATAGACAGGGGGGACTGAGGGCTAATGAAAAACTGTTTTTT	CASSKLYRQGGLRANEKLFF
TRBV7-2	-	TRBD1	TRBJ2-7	TGTGCCAGCAGCGCGGGACAGGCCTACTACGAGCAGTACTTC	CASSAGQAYYEQYF
TRBV5-1	-	-	TRBJ2-5	TGCGCCAGCAGCTTGGGTACAGGTCGGGAGACCCAGTACTTC	CASSLGTGRETQYF
TRBV6-5	-	-	TRBJ1-2	TGTGCCAGCAGTAGAGGGTTCGCTAACTATGGCTACACCTTC	CASSRGFANYGYTF
TRBV6-5	-	-	TRBJ1-5	TGTGCCAGCAGTTACTCGGGGAGGGGAAGCAATCAGCCCCAGCATTTT	CASSYSGRGSNQPQHF
TRBV6-2/TRBV6-3	-	TRBD2	TRBJ2-1	TGTGCCAGCAGTTCTCTAGGACTAGCGAGAGGGAACAATGAGCAGTTCTTC	CASSSLGLARGNNEQFF
TRBV4-3	-	-	TRBJ1-4	TGCGCCAGCAGCCAAGGCGGCAGGGTAGGGGAAAAACTGTTTTTT	CASSQGGRVGEKLFF
TRBV6-2/TRBV6-3	-	-	TRBJ2-7	TGTGCCAGCAGTTACTTAGAGGATACCTACGAGCAGTACTTC	CASSYLEDTYEQYF
TRBV27	-	TRBD1	TRBJ1-1	TGTGCCAGCAGGCGACAGGGCGGCACTGAAGCTTTCTTT	CASRRQGGTEAFF
TRBV9	-	TRBD1	TRBJ2-7	TGTGCCAGCAGCGTTACAATCACGGACTCTTGGGACAGGGGACGCAGACCCCCCACCTACGAGCAGTACTTC	CASSVTITDSWDRGRRPPTYEQYF
TRBV19	-	-	TRBJ1-4	TGTGCCAGTAGGTGGGGGGCGGAAGAAAAACTGTTTTTT	CASRWGAEEKLFF
TRBV7-9	-	-	TRBJ1-1	TGTGCCAGCAGCTTAGCCCCAGGGGTGGCCACTGAAGCTTTCTTT	CASSLAPGVATEAFF
TRBV5-4	-	TRBD1	TRBJ1-1	TGTGCCAGCAGCCCTTCCCAGACAGGGGGCACTGAAGCTTTCTTT	CASSPSQTGGTEAFF
TRBV7-2	-	-	TRBJ1-4	TGTGCCAGCAGCTTAGGGGGCACGGGTCGGTCAAAACTGTTTTTT	CASSLGGTGRSKLFF
TRBV5-1	few	-	TRBJ1-5	TGCGCCAGCAGACCCGGGACGGCGGGCAATCAGCCCCAGCATTTT	CASRPGTAGNQPQHF
TRBV29-1	-	-	TRBJ1-2	TGCAGCGTTGCCGGACTTAACTATGGCTACACCTTC	CSVAGLNYGYTF
TRBV2	-	-	TRBJ1-2	TGTGCCAGCAGAGAAGACAGCACTATCTATGGCTACACCTTC	CASREDSTIYGYTF
TRBV11-1	few	TRBD1	TRBJ2-7	TGTGCCAGCAGCACTCTACAGGGGATACCCTACGAGCAGTACTTC	CASSTLQGIPYEQYF
TRBV27	-	-	TRBJ2-3	TGTGCCAGCAGTTTATTAGCAGGGCCGCTCACAGATACGCAGTATTTT	CASSLLAGPLTDTQYF
TRBV5-8	-	TRBD1	TRBJ1-5	TGTGCCAGCAGCTCGGACAGGGGGCTGTATCAGCCCCAGCATTTT	CASSSDRGLYQPQHF
TRBV6-5	-	-	TRBJ2-7	TGTGCCAGCAGTTACTCCGGGACTTTATCCTACGAGCAGTACTTC	CASSYSGTLSYEQYF
TRBV28	-	TRBD1	TRBJ1-1	TGTGCCAGCAGTTCGGGACAGGGGAGAGCTGAAGCTTTCTTT	CASSSGQGRAEAFF
TRBV28	-	-	TRBJ1-5	TGTGCCAGCAGCCTGACTGTTCGCAATCAGCCCCAGCATTTT	CASSLTVRNQPQHF
TRBV7-2	-	-	TRBJ2-5	TGTGCCAGCAGCTTGGACACGGCGTGGGGGGCCCAGTACTTC	CASSLDTAWGAQYF
TRBV4-2	-	-	TRBJ2-7	TGTGCCAGCAGCCAAGGTGCCTACGAGCAGTACTTC	CASSQGAYEQYF
TRBV7-2	-	-	TRBJ1-4	TGTGCCAGCAGCCCCCGGCGGATAGGGCAGGGGGAAAAACTGTTTTTT	CASSPRRIGQGEKLFF
TRBV24-1	-	-	TRBJ1-5	TGTGCCACCAGTGATCCAGGAACAGGGCCTCTTAGCAATCAGCCCCAGCATTTT	CATSDPGTGPLSNQPQHF
TRBV6-6	-	-	TRBJ1-1	TGTGCCAGCAGTAGCCGGGAGCCTAGACAGGCCACTGAAGCTTTCTTT	CASSSREPRQATEAFF
TRBV28	-	TRBD2	TRBJ2-2	TGTGCCAGCAGTTTGCAGCGGGGGGCAAAGGGGGAGCTGTTTTTT	CASSLQRGAKGELFF
TRBV7-9	-	TRBD1	TRBJ2-7	TGTGCCAGCAGCTTAGTACAGGGGGTGTCCTACGAGCAGTACTTC	CASSLVQGVSYEQYF
TRBV7-3	-	-	TRBJ2-5	TGTGCCAGCAGCTTAACACGTCAAGAGACCCAGTACTTC	CASSLTRQETQYF
TRBV6-2/TRBV6-3	-	-	TRBJ1-2	TGTGCCAGCAGCACGACCCTGCGTGGCTACACCTTC	CASSTTLRGYTF
TRBV7-8	-	TRBD1	TRBJ1-2	TGTGCCAGCAGCTTCCCCGGGACAGGCGGCTACACCTTC	CASSFPGTGGYTF